A selection of T cell receptor beta chains follows, all from one sample in a study of blood T cell repertoires in COVID-19. Using immunoSEQ multiplex PCR, the repertoire was profiled, and TCRdb retains in-frame clones only, with some absent. Altogether about 150,000 clones are present, under 85% being singletons, with the ten largest covering over 10%. Sequencing input: peripheral blood. These receptors came from an older man who had recovered from COVID-19. CDR3s include the opening cysteine and the closing phenylalanine or tryptophan. Fields, in order: clone size, J gene, V gene, D gene, CDR3 protein, CDR3 DNA. A D gene is named only where the DNA matches it firmly. Expanded clones get a size class; other rows say once, few or many, or leave the size out.

- TRBJ2-3 TRBV11-3 - CASSLEGATDTQYF TGTGCCAGCAGCTTAGAGGGGGCTACAGATACGCAGTATTTT
- TRBJ1-2 TRBV3-1/TRBV3-2 - CASSQEQRGYTF TGTGCCAGCAGCCAAGAACAGAGAGGCTACACCTTC
few TRBJ1-2 TRBV3-1/TRBV3-2 TRBD1 CASSPRDRFYGYTF TGTGCCAGCAGCCCCCGGGACAGATTCTATGGCTACACCTTC
- TRBJ2-5 TRBV2 TRBD2 CASSPRASGPPTETQYF TGTGCCAGCAGTCCTAGGGCTAGCGGACCCCCCACGGAGACCCAGTACTTC
once TRBJ2-7 TRBV6-2/TRBV6-3 TRBD2 CASSTLGLAGGWSYEQYF TGTGCCAGCAGTACTCTCGGACTAGCGGGAGGTTGGTCCTACGAGCAGTACTTC
- TRBJ1-4 TRBV6-1 - CASSDGSTNEKLFF TGTGCCAGCAGTGACGGGTCAACTAATGAAAAACTGTTTTTT
- TRBJ2-1 TRBV4-1 - CASSLDSTFDEQFF TGCGCCAGCAGCCTGGACTCCACGTTCGATGAGCAGTTCTTC
- TRBJ2-7 TRBV19 TRBD2 CASSTSGRRGYEQYF TGTGCCAGTAGTACTAGCGGGAGACGGGGTTACGAGCAGTACTTC
- TRBJ2-1 TRBV7-9 TRBD2 CASSGSDILAGVSDNEQFF TGTGCCAGCAGCGGGTCTGACATCCTAGCGGGAGTCTCAGACAATGAGCAGTTCTTC
- TRBJ2-3 TRBV5-1 - CASSLDGERGDTQYF TGCGCCAGCAGCTTGGACGGCGAACGGGGAGATACGCAGTATTTT
- TRBJ2-7 TRBV18 TRBD2 CASSPTSTSGYEQYF TGTGCCAGCTCACCAACGTCGACTAGCGGCTACGAGCAGTACTTC
- TRBJ2-5 TRBV6-5 - CASTQGRTETQYF TGTGCCAGCACCCAGGGTCGGACAGAGACCCAGTACTTC
- TRBJ1-4 TRBV7-9 TRBD1 CASSLGPGGAEEKLFF TGTGCCAGCAGCTTAGGCCCAGGGGGCGCAGAAGAAAAACTGTTTTTT
- TRBJ2-7 TRBV4-1 TRBD2 CASSQEGGLAGGGPAYEQYF TGCGCCAGCAGCCAAGAGGGGGGACTAGCGGGAGGTGGACCCGCCTACGAGCAGTACTTC
- TRBJ2-1 TRBV2 TRBD2 CASSESGRALFF TGTGCCAGCAGCGAGAGCGGGAGGGCCCTGTTCTTC
once TRBJ1-4 TRBV5-1 TRBD1 CASSLPGQGKGGEKLFF TGCGCCAGCAGCTTGCCGGGACAGGGGAAAGGTGGGGAAAAACTGTTTTTT
- TRBJ1-3 TRBV2 - CASSTKVLSGNTIYF TGTGCCAGCAGTACTAAGGTCCTCTCTGGAAACACCATATATTTT
- TRBJ1-2 TRBV6-1 - CASSEYPGRQAYGYTF TGTGCCAGCAGTGAATATCCGGGCCGACAGGCCTATGGCTACACCTTC
- TRBJ2-7 TRBV12-3/TRBV12-4 - CASSFNRGEQYF TGTGCCAGCAGTTTCAACCGGGGCGAGCAGTACTTC
- TRBJ2-1 TRBV7-9 TRBD1 CASSSLRDSSYNEQFF TGTGCCAGCAGCTCCCTCCGGGACAGCTCCTACAATGAGCAGTTCTTC
- TRBJ2-1 TRBV5-4 TRBD2 CASSLSAGGPNEQFF TGTGCCAGCAGCTTATCAGCGGGAGGGCCCAATGAGCAGTTCTTC
- TRBJ1-5 TRBV9 - CASSVGGGPMWPQHF TGTGCCAGCAGCGTAGGGGGGGGACCGATGTGGCCCCAGCATTTT
- TRBJ1-1 TRBV5-6 - CASSLGEGNTEAFF TGTGCCAGCAGTCTCGGCGAGGGAAACACTGAAGCTTTCTTT
- TRBJ2-7 TRBV7-2 - CASSFTSRAYEQYF TGTGCCAGCAGCTTTACTAGCAGGGCCTACGAGCAGTACTTC
once TRBJ2-2 TRBV12-3/TRBV12-4 - CASGGPGELFF TGTGCCAGCGGAGGGCCCGGGGAGCTGTTTTTT
- TRBJ2-1 TRBV5-6 - CASSLGDNYNEQFF TGTGCCAGCAGCTTAGGGGACAACTACAATGAGCAGTTCTTC
- TRBJ1-1 TRBV6-5 - CASSYLQGNAEAFF TGTGCCAGCAGTTACTTACAGGGAAATGCTGAAGCTTTCTTT
- TRBJ2-7 TRBV6-5 TRBD1 CASKLTGTGFYEQYF TGTGCCAGCAAACTCACCGGGACAGGGTTTTACGAGCAGTACTTC
many TRBJ1-1 TRBV5-1 - CASSSYSMNTEAFF TGCGCCAGCAGCTCCTACTCGATGAACACTGAAGCTTTCTTT
- TRBJ2-2 TRBV4-3 TRBD2 CASSPVSGRGNTGELFF TGCGCCAGCAGCCCAGTTAGCGGGAGAGGAAACACCGGGGAGCTGTTTTTT
- TRBJ2-7 TRBV5-6 - CASSPNTDHSYEQYF TGTGCCAGCAGCCCCAACACCGATCACTCCTACGAGCAGTACTTC
- TRBJ2-7 TRBV6-5 TRBD1 CASSPPGTGRDEQYF TGTGCCAGCAGCCCCCCCGGGACAGGGAGGGACGAGCAGTACTTC
- TRBJ1-2 TRBV27 TRBD1 CASSLRTGGYGYTF TGTGCCAGCAGTTTGAGGACAGGGGGCTATGGCTACACCTTC
- TRBJ1-5 TRBV2 - CASSGLSGANQPQHF TGTGCCAGCAGCGGCCTGTCAGGGGCCAATCAGCCCCAGCATTTT